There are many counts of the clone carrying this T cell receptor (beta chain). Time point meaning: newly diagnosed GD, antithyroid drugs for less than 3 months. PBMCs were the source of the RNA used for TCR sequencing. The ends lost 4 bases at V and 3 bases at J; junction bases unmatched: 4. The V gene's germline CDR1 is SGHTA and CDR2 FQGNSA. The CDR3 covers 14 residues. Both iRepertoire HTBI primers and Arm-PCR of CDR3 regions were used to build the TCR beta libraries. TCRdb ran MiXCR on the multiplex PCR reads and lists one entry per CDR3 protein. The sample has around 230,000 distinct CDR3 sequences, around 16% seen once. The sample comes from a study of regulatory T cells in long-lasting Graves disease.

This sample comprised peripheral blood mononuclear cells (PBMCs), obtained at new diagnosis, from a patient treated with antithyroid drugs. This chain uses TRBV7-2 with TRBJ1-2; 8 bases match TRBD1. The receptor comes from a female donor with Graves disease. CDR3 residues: CASSSTGADYGYTF. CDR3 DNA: TGTGCCAGCAGCTCGACAGGGGCCGACTATGGCTACACCTTC.